This T cell receptor beta chain was documented in a study of T cell responses to AZD1222 COVID-19 vaccine. Overall study results and limits: Clonal diversity was possibly underestimated, and white British individuals and females predominated among donors.

The V gene's germline CDR1 is SGHTA and CDR2 FQGTGA. The CDR3 contains 13 residues. V gave up 4 bases and J gave up 2 bases, with 8 bases separating them. Worth noting for this clone: Its antigen is not known.

Method: immunoSEQ multiplex PCR; TCRdb's copy keeps in-frame clones and lacks some. The sample lists under 200,000 clones; 85% to 95% were seen once. The chain links TRBV7-3 to TRBJ1-2; TRBD1 is a possible D gene (5 bases). The sample in question was peripheral blood, obtained on day 0 of AZD1222 vaccination. This sequence was found in an adult in good health. The CDR3: CASSSAGNYGYTF. Written as DNA, the CDR3 is TGTGCCAGCAGCTCGGCAGGGAACTATGGCTACACCTTC.